This passage covers 20 T cell receptor beta chains from one sample sequenced in a study of shared clonotypes between healthy human individuals. Measured with immunoSEQ multiplex PCR; TCRdb has only the in-frame clones, and not every one. The table shows more than 2,000,000 clones, with more than 80% occurring only once. The sample comprised naive CD4+ T cells sorted from blood. Sample subset: CD45RA+ positively selected. Every receptor here comes from a man aged 18 to 29 in good health.

The J gene is TRBJ2-3, the V gene TRBV11-3; D unresolved. The V gene lost 5 bases and the J gene lost 5 bases, with 5 bases spanning the gap. CDR3 length: 11 amino acids. Germline assignment: CDR1 SGHNT and CDR2 YENEEA. CDR3 bases: TGTGCCAGCAGCCACCAAGATACGCAGTATTTT. Protein: CASSHQDTQYF.

This clone appeared a few times. Within the sample, other DNA sequences also encode this same CDR3. The chain combines TRBV29-1 with TRBJ1-1, with 7 nucleotides matching TRBD1. The CDR3 extends over 12 amino acids. With 6 bases clipped from V and 1 base from J, the junction kept 2 bases outside the gene matches. The germline V gene encodes CDR1 SQVTM and CDR2 ANQGSEA. CDR3 in amino acids: CSVRTGNTEAFF. In nucleotides, the CDR3 is TGCAGCGTGAGGACAGGGAACACTGAAGCTTTCTTT.

The V gene is TRBV18, the J gene TRBJ1-1; D gene ambiguous. The CDR3 covers 15 residues. Germline V CDR1 and CDR2: KGHSH, LQKENI. V lost 2 bases and J lost 2, with 12 bases in between. The CDR3: CASSPFLQGNTEAFF. CDR3 coding DNA: TGTGCCAGCTCACCATTCCTACAAGGAAACACTGAAGCTTTCTTT.

This chain joins TRBV19 and TRBJ2-7; tentatively, D is TRBD2 (7 bases). CDR3 length: 14 residues. The V gene's germline CDR1 is LNHDA and CDR2 SQIVND (reference sequence). V dropped 6 bases and J dropped 2 bases, with 14 bases sitting between them. CDR3 coding DNA: TGTGCCAGTAGCTCCCTCGGGGGGCCCTACGAGCAGTACTTC. Translation gives CASSSLGGPYEQYF. Supplemented by reference TRBV19 and TRBJ2-7, the full variable domain reads DGGITQSPKYLFRKEGQNVTLSCEQNLNHDAMYWYRQDPGQGLRLIYYSQIVNDFQKGDIAEGYSVSREKKESFPLTVTSAQKNPTAFYLCASSSLGGPYEQYFGPGTRLTVT.

The chain couples TRBV18 to TRBJ2-5; no definite D call. From germline, CDR1 is KGHSH and CDR2 LQKENI. This CDR3 comprises 14 residues. Between the trimmed V and J ends, which lost 1 base and 1 base, there was a span of 7 bases. The CDR3 DNA sequence: TGTGCCAGCTCACCACGACCAGTCCAAGAGACCCAGTACTTC. Translated: CASSPRPVQETQYF.

The gene calls are TRBV6-5 and TRBJ2-7; the match to TRBD1 covers 8 bases. V lost 0 bases and J lost 7; bases outside the gene matches: 8. The germline CDR1 and CDR2 sequences are MNHEY and SVGAGI. The CDR3 is 15 residues long. CDR3 amino acids: CASSYSAGGTGEQYF. CDR3 bases: TGTGCCAGCAGTTACTCGGCAGGGGGCACGGGTGAGCAGTACTTC.

The V and J genes are TRBV7-9 and TRBJ2-7, with D perhaps matching TRBD1 or TRBD2 (5 bases each). V lost 10 bases and J lost 2, with 12 bases in between. This CDR3 is built from 12 residues. Germline CDR1 is SEHNR and CDR2 is FQNEAQ (reference sequence). This chain's CDR3 is CATGAGPYEQYF. CDR3 DNA: TGTGCCACCGGGGCAGGCCCCTACGAGCAGTACTTC.

The chain recombines TRBV7-2 with TRBJ2-5; 11 bases are a match to TRBD2. The V and J ends lost 4 bases and 0 bases, in that order; junction bases with no gene match: 1. The CDR3 totals 15 residues. Germline V gene sequence: CDR1 SGHTA, CDR2 FQGNSA. The CDR3 here is CASSWGLADQETQYF. The CDR3 region has the DNA TGTGCCAGCAGCTGGGGACTAGCGGACCAAGAGACCCAGTACTTC.

This rearrangement joins TRBV6-5 to TRBJ2-7; no clear D. Germline loops: CDR1 MNHEY, CDR2 SVGAGI. The ends were cut back, 2 bases at V and 2 bases at J, with 13 bases in the middle. The CDR3 contains 15 residues. The CDR3: CASSYLDKFPYEQYF. DNA for the CDR3: TGTGCCAGCAGTTACCTCGATAAATTTCCCTACGAGCAGTACTTC.

The chain couples TRBV19 to TRBJ2-7; 9 positions match TRBD1. Looked up from germline, CDR1 is LNHDA and CDR2 is SQIVND (reference sequence). With 6 bases clipped from V and 3 bases from J, the junction kept 9 bases outside the gene matches. This CDR3 spans 15 amino acids. DNA of the CDR3: TGTGCCAGTAGACCAACGGGACAGGGTAGCTACGAGCAGTACTTC. Protein: CASRPTGQGSYEQYF.

The chain joins TRBV6-6 to TRBJ2-1; TRBD1 agrees at 9 bases. Trimming took 6 bases from V and 2 from J; bases not matched to a gene: 5. Looked up from germline, CDR1 is MNHNY and CDR2 is SVGAGI (reference sequence). The CDR3 is 15 amino acids. CDR3 amino acids: CASRGGQGTYNEQFF. In DNA, the CDR3 is TGTGCCAGCAGGGGCGGACAGGGGACCTACAATGAGCAGTTCTTC.

The chain couples TRBV28 to TRBJ1-2, with unresolved D. CDR1 is MDHEN, CDR2 SYDVKM, per germline. This CDR3 is 13 amino acids long. The V end was cut by 6 bases, the J end by 4 bases, with 12 bases between. The CDR3 DNA follows: TGTGCCAGCAGCCCCGTCGGGTTCTATGGCTACACCTTC. Protein: CASSPVGFYGYTF.

V is TRBV19 and J is TRBJ1-1, with D perhaps TRBD1 (6 bases). V lost 7 bases to trimming and J lost 4 bases, with 16 bases between them. Germline CDR1 is LNHDA and CDR2 is SQIVND (reference sequence). This CDR3 has 14 amino acids. The CDR3: CASMGAGASTEAFF. In nucleotides, the CDR3 is TGTGCCAGTATGGGGGCGGGCGCCAGCACTGAAGCTTTCTTT.

Notes on this clone: Other DNA sequences from this sample encode an identical CDR3 as well. The chain recombines TRBV20-1 with TRBJ2-7; D is unclear. Germline CDR1 and CDR2: DFQATT and SNEGSKA (reference sequence). The CDR3 covers 11 residues. V was clipped by 3 bases and J by 3 bases, with 6 bases between them. The CDR3 DNA reads TGCAGTGCTAGTTACCTCTACGAGCAGTACTTC. This codes for CSASYLYEQYF.

This rearrangement joins TRBV19 to TRBJ2-7; tentative D call: TRBD1 (6 bases). This CDR3 comprises 14 residues. V lost 3 bases and J lost 1, with 10 bases in between. CDR1 and CDR2 from the germline V gene are LNHDA and SQIVND (reference sequence). As DNA, the CDR3 is TGTGCCAGTAGTATTCAGGGGACGTCCTACGAGCAGTACTTC. Protein product: CASSIQGTSYEQYF.

The rearrangement uses TRBV4-3 and TRBJ2-5; no firm D call. The DNA end is more similar to TRBJ2-7, so the J call may be wrong. Germline values: CDR1 LGHNA, CDR2 YSLEER. The CDR3 totals 17 residues. The CDR3 DNA reads as TGCGCCAGCAGCCAAGGACTTGGGCAGCCGGAAGCCTACGAGCAGTACTTC. Translated, it gives CASSQGLGQPEAYEQYF.

The table lists this clone with a few counts. The chain uses TRBV20-1 and TRBJ1-1; possible D gene TRBD1, 5 bases. CDR1 and CDR2 from the germline V gene are DFQATT and SNEGSKA (reference sequence). V shed 5 bases and J shed 8 bases, with 12 bases lying between them. The CDR3 is made up of 11 amino acids. The CDR3 bases are TGCAGTGCTGAGGAGCGGGACGAAGCTTTCTTT. It translates to CSAEERDEAFF.

The chain combines TRBV6-1 with TRBJ2-7; tentatively, D is TRBD2 (5 bases). This CDR3 spans 12 amino acids. Germline values: CDR1 MNHNS, CDR2 SASEGT. The V end lost 4 bases, the J end lost 3 bases, and 7 bases lay between the germline ends. The CDR3 sequence is CASSGRDYEQYF. The CDR3 DNA reads as TGTGCCAGCAGTGGACGGGACTACGAGCAGTACTTC.

This sequence joins TRBV4-3 and TRBJ2-2, with TRBD2 matching over 7 bases. This CDR3 is built from 15 residues. V shed 4 bases and J 3 bases; nucleotides not matched to a gene: 5. Germline V lookup: CDR1 LGHNA, CDR2 YSLEER. CDR3 sequence reads: CASSREGSDTGELFF. The CDR3 bases are TGCGCCAGCAGCCGGGAGGGATCGGACACCGGGGAGCTGTTTTTT.

This clone was counted a single time. CDR3 region: CASTRLTGNTGELFF. CDR3 sequence (DNA): TGCGCCAGCACCAGATTGACAGGGAACACCGGGGAGCTGTTTTTT. V gene TRBV5-1 combines with J gene TRBJ2-2; possible D gene TRBD1, 6 bases. V lost 6 bases and J lost 1, with 13 bases in between. This CDR3 comprises 15 residues. Germline loops: CDR1 SGHRS, CDR2 YFSETQ.